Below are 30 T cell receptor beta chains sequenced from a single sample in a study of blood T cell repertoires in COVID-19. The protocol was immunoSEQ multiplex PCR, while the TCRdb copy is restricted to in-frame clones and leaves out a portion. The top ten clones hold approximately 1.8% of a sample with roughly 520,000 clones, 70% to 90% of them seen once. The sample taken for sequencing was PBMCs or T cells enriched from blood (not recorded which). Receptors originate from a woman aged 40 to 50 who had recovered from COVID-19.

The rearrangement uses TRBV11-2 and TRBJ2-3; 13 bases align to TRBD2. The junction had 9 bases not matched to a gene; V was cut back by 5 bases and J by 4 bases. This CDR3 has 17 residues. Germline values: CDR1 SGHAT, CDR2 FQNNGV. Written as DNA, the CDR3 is TGTGCCAGCAGCGAGAGGACTAGCGGGAGAAGGGCAGATACGCAGTATTTT. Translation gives CASSERTSGRRADTQYF.

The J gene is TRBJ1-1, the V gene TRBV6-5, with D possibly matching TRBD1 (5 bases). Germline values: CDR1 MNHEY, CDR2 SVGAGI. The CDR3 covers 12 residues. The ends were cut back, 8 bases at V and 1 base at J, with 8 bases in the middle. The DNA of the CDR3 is TGTGCCAGCCGGACACAGAACACTGAAGCTTTCTTT. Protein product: CASRTQNTEAFF.

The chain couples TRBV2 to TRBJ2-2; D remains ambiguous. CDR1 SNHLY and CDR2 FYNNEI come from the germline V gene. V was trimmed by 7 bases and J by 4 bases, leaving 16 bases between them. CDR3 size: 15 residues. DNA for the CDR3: TGTGCCAGCATCTCAACCGGGTATGGCACCGGGGAGCTGTTTTTT. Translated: CASISTGYGTGELFF.

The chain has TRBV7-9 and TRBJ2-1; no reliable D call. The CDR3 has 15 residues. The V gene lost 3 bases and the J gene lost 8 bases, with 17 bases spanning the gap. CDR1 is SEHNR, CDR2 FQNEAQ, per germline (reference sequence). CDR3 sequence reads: CASSFGTTPADEQFF. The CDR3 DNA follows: TGTGCCAGCAGCTTTGGTACTACGCCTGCCGATGAGCAGTTCTTC.

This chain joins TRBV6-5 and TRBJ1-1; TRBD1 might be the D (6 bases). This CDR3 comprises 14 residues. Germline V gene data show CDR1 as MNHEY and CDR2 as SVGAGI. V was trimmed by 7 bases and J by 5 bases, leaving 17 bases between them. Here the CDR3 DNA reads TGTGCCAGCATCCCCGGTTTAGGGGGTACTGAAGCTTTCTTT. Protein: CASIPGLGGTEAFF.

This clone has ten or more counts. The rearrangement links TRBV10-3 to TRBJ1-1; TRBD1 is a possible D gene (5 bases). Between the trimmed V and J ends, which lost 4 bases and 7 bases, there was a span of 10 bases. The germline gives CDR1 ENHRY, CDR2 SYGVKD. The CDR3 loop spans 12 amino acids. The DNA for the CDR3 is TGTGCCATCAGTGGGGGGGTGAGTGAAGCTTTCTTT. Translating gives CAISGGVSEAFF.

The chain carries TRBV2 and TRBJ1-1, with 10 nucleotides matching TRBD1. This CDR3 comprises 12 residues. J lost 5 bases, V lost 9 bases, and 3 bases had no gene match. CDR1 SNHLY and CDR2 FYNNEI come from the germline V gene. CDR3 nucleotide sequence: TGTGCCAGTGGACAGGGGGTGACTGAAGCTTTCTTT. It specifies CASGQGVTEAFF. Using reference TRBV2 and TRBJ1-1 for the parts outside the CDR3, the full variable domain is EPEVTQTPSHQVTQMGQEVILRCVPISNHLYFYWYRQILGQKVEFLVSFYNNEISEKSEIFDDQFSVERPDGSNFTLKIRSTKLEDSAMYFCASGQGVTEAFFGQGTRLTVV.

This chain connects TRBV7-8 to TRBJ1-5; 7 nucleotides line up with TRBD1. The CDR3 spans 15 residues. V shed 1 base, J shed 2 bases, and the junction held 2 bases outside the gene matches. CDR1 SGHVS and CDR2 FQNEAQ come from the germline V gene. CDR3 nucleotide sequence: TGTGCCAGCAGCTTAGAGGGGGCGGGCAATCAGCCCCAGCATTTT. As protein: CASSLEGAGNQPQHF. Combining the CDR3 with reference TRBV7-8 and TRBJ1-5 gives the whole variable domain GAGVSQSPRYKVAKRGQDVALRCDPISGHVSLFWYQQALGQGPEFLTYFQNEAQLDKSGLPSDRFFAERPEGSVSTLKIQRTQQEDSAVYLCASSLEGAGNQPQHFGDGTRLSIL.

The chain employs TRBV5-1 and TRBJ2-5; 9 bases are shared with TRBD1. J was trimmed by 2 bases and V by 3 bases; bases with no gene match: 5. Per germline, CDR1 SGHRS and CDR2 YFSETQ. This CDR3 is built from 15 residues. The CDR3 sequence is CASSSGQGDQETQYF. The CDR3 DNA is TGCGCCAGCAGCTCGGGACAGGGCGATCAAGAGACCCAGTACTTC.

The CDR3: CASSSTGTSGSKESYEQYF. The CDR3 coding sequence is TGTGCCAGCAGCTCCACCGGGACTAGCGGGAGTAAAGAGTCCTACGAGCAGTACTTC. The J gene is TRBJ2-7, the V gene TRBV5-4, with 14 bases fitting TRBD2. V was pared by 3 bases and J by 1 base, with 12 bases of the junction left unmatched. Germline CDR1 is SGHNT and CDR2 is YYREEE (reference sequence). There are 19 residues in the CDR3. Combining the CDR3 with reference TRBV5-4 and TRBJ2-7 gives the whole variable domain ETGVTQSPTHLIKTRGQQVTLRCSSQSGHNTVSWYQQALGQGPQFIFQYYREEENGRGNFPPRFSGLQFPNYSSELNVNALELDDSALYLCASSSTGTSGSKESYEQYFGPGTRLTVT.

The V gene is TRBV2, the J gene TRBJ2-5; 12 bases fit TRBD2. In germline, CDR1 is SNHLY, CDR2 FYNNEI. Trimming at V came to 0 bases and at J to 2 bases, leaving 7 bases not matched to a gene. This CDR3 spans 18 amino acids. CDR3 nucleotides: TGTGCCAGCAGTGAAGCGACTAGCGGGAGATTAGGGCAAGAGACCCAGTACTTC. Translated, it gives CASSEATSGRLGQETQYF.

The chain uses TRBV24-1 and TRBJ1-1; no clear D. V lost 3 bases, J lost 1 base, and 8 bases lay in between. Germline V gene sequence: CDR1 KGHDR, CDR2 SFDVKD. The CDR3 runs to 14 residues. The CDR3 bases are TGTGCCACCAGTGATCCTGGCAAGAACACTGAAGCTTTCTTT. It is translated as CATSDPGKNTEAFF.

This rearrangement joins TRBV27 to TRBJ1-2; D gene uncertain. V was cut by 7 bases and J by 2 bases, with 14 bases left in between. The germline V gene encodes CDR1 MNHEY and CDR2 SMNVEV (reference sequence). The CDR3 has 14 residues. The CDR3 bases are TGTGCCAGCACTCCAGCGGGCCGAAACTATGGCTACACCTTC. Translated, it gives CASTPAGRNYGYTF.

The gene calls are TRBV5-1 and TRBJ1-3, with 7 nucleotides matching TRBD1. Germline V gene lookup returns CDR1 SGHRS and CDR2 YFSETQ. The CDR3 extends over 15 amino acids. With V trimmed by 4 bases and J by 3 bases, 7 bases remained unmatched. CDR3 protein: CASSPDRAGGNTIYF. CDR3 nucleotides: TGCGCCAGCAGCCCCGACAGGGCTGGTGGAAACACCATATATTTT.

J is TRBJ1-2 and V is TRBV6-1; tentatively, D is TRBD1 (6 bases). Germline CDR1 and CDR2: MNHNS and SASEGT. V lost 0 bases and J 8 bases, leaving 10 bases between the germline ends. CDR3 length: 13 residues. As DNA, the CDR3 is TGTGCCAGCAGTGAAGCCTACAGGGACGGCTACACCTTC. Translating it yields CASSEAYRDGYTF.

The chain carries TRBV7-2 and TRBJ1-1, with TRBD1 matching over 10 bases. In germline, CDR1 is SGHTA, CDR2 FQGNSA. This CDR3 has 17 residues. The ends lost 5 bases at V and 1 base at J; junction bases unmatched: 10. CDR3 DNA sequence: TGTGCCAGCAGCCTACGGGACAGGGGATTCGGGAACACTGAAGCTTTCTTT. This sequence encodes CASSLRDRGFGNTEAFF.

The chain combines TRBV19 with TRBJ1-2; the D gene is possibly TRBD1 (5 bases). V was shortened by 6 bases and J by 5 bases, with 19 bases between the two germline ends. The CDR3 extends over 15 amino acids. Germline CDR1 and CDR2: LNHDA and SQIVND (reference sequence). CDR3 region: CASRPNGAETYGYTF. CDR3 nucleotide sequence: TGTGCCAGTAGGCCTAATGGGGCAGAGACATATGGCTACACCTTC.

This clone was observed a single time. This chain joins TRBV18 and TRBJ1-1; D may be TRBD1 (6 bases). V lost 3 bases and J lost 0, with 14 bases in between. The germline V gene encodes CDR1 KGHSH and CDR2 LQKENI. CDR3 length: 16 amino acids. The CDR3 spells CASSPGAQEMNTEAFF. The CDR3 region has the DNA TGTGCCAGCTCACCGGGGGCTCAGGAAATGAACACTGAAGCTTTCTTT.

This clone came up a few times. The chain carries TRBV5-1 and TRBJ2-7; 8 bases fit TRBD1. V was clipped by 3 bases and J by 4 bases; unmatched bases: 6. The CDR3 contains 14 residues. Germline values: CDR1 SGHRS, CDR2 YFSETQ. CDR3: CASSYDRGAYEQYF. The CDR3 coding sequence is TGCGCCAGCAGCTACGACAGGGGCGCATACGAGCAGTACTTC.

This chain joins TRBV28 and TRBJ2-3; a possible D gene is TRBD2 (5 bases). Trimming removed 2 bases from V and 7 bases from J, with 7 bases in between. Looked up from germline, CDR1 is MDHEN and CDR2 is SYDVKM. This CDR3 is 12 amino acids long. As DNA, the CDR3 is TGTGCCAGCAGTTTACGGGGAAATACGCAGTATTTT. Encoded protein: CASSLRGNTQYF.

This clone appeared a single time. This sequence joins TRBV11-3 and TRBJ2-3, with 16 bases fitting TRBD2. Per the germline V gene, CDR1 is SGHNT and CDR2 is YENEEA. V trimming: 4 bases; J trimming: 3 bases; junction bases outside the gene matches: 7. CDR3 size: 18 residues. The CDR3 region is CASSSGLAGGPRTDTQYF. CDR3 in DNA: TGTGCCAGCAGCTCGGGACTAGCGGGAGGGCCGCGGACAGATACGCAGTATTTT.

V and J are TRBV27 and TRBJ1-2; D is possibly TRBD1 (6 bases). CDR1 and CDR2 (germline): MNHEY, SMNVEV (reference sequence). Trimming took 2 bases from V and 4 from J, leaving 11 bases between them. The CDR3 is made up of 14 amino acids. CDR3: CASSLGQSGYGYTF. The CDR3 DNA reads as TGTGCCAGCAGTTTAGGACAGAGTGGCTATGGCTACACCTTC.

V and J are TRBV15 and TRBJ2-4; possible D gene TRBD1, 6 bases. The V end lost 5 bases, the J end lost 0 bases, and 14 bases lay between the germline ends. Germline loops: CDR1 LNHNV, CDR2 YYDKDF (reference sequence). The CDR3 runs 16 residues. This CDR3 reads CATSGGQMLAKNIQYF. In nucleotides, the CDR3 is TGTGCCACCAGCGGGGGACAAATGCTAGCCAAAAACATTCAGTACTTC.

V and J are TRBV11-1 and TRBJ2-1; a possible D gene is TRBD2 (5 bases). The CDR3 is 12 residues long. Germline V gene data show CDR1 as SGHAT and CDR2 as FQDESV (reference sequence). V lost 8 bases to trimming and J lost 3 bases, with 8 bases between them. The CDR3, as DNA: TGTGCCAGCCGCCGGGGCTACAATGAGCAGTTCTTC. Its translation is CASRRGYNEQFF. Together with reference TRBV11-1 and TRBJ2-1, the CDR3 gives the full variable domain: EAEVAQSPRYKITEKSQAVAFWCDPISGHATLYWYRQILGQGPELLVQFQDESVVDDSQLPKDRFSAERLKGVDSTLKIQPAELGDSAMYLCASRRGYNEQFFGPGTRLTVL.

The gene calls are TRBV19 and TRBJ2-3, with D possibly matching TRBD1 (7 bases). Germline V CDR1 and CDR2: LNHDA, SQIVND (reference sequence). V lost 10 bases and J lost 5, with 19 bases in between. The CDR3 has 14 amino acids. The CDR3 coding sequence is TGTGCCACCCAAAGGGGGGACAGTCAAGATACGCAGTATTTT. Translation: CATQRGDSQDTQYF.

The CDR3 loop is CASSQGSGSFYEQYF. The DNA for the CDR3 is TGCGCCAGCAGCCAAGGTAGCGGGTCTTTCTACGAGCAGTACTTC. V gene TRBV4-1 combines with J gene TRBJ2-7; TRBD2 matches at 7 bases. The V gene end was trimmed by 1 base and the J gene end by 3 bases; junction bases not matched to a gene: 6. The CDR3 has 15 residues. Germline lookup yields CDR1 MGHRA and CDR2 YSYEKL.

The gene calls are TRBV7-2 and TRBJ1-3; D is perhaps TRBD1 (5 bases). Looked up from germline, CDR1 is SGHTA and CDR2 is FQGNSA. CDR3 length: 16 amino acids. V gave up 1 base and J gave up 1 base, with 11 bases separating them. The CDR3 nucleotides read TGTGCCAGCAGCTTAGGGGGCGCGGGGTCTGGAAACACCATATATTTT. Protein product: CASSLGGAGSGNTIYF.

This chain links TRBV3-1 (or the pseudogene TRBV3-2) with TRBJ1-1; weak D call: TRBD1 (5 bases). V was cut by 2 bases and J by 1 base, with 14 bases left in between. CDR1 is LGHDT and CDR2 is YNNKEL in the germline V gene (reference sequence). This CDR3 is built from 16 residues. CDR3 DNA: TGTGCCAGCAGCCAATCTGGGGGGTTCAGGAACACTGAAGCTTTCTTT. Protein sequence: CASSQSGGFRNTEAFF.

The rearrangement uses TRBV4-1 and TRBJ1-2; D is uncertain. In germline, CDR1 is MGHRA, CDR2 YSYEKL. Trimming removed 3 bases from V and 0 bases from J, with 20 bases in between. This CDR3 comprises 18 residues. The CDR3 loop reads CASSHKAPVADTNYGYTF. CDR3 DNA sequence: TGCGCCAGCAGCCACAAGGCCCCCGTCGCGGATACTAACTATGGCTACACCTTC.

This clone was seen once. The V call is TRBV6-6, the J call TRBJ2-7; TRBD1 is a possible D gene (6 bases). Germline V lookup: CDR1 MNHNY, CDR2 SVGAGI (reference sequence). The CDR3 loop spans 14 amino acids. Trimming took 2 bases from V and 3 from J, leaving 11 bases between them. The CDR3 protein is CASSYIQGFYEQYF. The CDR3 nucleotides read TGTGCCAGCAGTTACATACAGGGTTTCTACGAGCAGTACTTC.